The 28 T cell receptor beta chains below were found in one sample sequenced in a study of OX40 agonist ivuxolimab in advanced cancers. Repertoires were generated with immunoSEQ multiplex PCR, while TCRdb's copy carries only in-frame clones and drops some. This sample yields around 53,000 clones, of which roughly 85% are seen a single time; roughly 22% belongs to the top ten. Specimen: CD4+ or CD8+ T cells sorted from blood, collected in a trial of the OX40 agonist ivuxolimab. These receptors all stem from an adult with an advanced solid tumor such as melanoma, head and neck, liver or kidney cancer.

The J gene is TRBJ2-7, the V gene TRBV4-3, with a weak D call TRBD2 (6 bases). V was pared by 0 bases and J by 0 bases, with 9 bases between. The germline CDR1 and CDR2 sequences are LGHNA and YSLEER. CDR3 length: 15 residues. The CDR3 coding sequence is TGCGCCAGCAGCCAAGACCCTAGCGCCTCCTACGAGCAGTACTTC. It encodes CASSQDPSASYEQYF.

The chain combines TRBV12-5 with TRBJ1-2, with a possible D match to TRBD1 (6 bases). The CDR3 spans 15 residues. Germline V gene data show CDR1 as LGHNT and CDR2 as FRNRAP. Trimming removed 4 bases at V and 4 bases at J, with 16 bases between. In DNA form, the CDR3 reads TGTGCTAGTGGTTGGGATCAGGGGCCACTCTATGGCTACACCTTC. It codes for CASGWDQGPLYGYTF.

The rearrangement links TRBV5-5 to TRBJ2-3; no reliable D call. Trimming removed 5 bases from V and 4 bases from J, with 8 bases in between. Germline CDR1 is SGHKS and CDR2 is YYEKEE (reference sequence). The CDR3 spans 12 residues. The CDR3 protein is CASRVRADTQYF. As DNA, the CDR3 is TGTGCCAGCAGAGTCCGGGCAGATACGCAGTATTTT. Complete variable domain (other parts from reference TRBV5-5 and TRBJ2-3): DAGVTQSPTHLIKTRGQQVTLRCSPISGHKSVSWYQQVLGQGPQFIFQYYEKEERGRGNFPDRFSARQFPNYSSELNVNALLLGDSALYLCASRVRADTQYFGPGTRLTVL.

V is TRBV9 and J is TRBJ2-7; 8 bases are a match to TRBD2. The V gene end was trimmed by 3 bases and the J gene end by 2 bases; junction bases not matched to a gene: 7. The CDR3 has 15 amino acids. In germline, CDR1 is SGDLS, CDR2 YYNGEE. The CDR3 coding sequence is TGTGCCAGCAGCGGGAGGGCGGGAGGAACCTACGAGCAGTACTTC. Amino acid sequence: CASSGRAGGTYEQYF.

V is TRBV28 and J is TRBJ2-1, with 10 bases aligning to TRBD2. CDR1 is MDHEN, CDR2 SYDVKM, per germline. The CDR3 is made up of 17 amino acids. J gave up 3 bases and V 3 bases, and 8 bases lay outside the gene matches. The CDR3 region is CASSLELAGDYYNEQFF. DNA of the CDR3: TGTGCCAGCAGTTTGGAGCTAGCGGGGGACTACTACAATGAGCAGTTCTTC.

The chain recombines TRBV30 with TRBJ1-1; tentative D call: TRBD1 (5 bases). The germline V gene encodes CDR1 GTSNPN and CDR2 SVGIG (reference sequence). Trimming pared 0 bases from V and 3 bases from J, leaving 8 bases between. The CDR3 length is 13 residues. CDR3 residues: CAWSVVRDTEAFF. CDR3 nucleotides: TGTGCCTGGAGTGTAGTCAGGGACACTGAAGCTTTCTTT.

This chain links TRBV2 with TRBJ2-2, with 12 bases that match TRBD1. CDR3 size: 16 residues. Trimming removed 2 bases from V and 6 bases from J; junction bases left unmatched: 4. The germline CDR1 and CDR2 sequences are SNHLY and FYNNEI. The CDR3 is CASSEMGQGASGELFF. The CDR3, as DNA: TGTGCCAGCAGTGAAATGGGACAGGGGGCCTCCGGGGAGCTGTTTTTT.

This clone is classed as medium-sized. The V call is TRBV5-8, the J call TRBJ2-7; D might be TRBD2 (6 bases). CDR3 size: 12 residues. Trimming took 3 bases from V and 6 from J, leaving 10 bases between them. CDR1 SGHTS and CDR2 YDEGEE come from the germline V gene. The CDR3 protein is CASSSGVLEQYF. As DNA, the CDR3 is TGTGCCAGCAGCTCGGGAGTCCTCGAGCAGTACTTC.

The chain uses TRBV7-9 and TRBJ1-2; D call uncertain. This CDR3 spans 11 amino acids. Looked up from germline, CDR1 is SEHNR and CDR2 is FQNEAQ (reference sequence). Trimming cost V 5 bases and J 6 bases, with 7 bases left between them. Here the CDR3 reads CASSLADGYTF. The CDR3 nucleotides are TGTGCCAGCAGCCTGGCCGATGGCTACACCTTC.

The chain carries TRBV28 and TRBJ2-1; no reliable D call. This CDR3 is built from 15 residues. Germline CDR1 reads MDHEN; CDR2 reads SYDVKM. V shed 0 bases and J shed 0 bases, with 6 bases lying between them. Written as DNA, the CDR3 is TGTGCCAGCAGTTTATGGGGAAGCTCCTACAATGAGCAGTTCTTC. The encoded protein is CASSLWGSSYNEQFF.

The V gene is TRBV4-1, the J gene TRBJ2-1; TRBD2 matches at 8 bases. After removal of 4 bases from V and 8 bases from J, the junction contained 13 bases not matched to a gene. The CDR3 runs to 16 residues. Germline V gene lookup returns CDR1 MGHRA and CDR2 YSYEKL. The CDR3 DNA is TGCGCCAGCAGCCCAAGAGCGGGACTAGAGGTGGATGAGCAGTTCTTC. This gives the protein CASSPRAGLEVDEQFF.

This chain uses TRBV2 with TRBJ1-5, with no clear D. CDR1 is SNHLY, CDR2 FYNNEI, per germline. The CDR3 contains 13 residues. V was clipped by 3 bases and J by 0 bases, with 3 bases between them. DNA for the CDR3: TGTGCCAGCAGTGACATTAGCAATCAGCCCCAGCATTTT. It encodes CASSDISNQPQHF.

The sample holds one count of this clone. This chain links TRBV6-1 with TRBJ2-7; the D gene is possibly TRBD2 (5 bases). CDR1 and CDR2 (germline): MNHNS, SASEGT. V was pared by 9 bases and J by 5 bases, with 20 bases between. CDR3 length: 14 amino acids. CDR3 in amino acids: CARTPTRRRDEQYV. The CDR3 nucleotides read TGTGCCAGAACCCCAACCCGAAGGCGGGACGAGCAGTACGTC.

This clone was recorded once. CDR3 bases: TGTGCCAGCAGCTGGGACAGGGGGCGATGGAACACTGAAGCTTTCTTT. Translation gives CASSWDRGRWNTEAFF. The V call is TRBV7-6, the J call TRBJ1-1; TRBD1 aligns across 12 bases. The CDR3 has 16 residues. Germline values: CDR1 SGHVS, CDR2 FNYEAQ. After removal of 4 bases from V and 1 base from J, the junction contained 4 bases not matched to a gene.

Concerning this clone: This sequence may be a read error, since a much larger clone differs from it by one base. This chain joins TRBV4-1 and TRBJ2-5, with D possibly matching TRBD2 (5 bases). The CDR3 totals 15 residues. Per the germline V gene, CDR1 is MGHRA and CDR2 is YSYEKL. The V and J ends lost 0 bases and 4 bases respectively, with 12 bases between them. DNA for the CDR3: TGCGCCAGCAGCCAAGAGGTCGCCGAGGGAGAGACCCAGTACTTC. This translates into CASSQEVAEGETQYF.

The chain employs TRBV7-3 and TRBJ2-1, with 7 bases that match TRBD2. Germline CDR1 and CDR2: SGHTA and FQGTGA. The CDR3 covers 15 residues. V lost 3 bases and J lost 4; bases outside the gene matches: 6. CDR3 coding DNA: TGTGCCAGCAGCTTTGGCGGGGGTGTTTACAATGAGCAGTTCTTC. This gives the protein CASSFGGGVYNEQFF.

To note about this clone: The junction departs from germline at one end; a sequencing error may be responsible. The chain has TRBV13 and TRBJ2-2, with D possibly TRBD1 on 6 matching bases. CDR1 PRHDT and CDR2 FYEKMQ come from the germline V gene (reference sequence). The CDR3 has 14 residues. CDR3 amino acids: CASSLTGNPGELFF. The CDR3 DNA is TGTGCCAGCAGCTTAACAGGGAACCCCGGGGAGCTGTTTTTT.

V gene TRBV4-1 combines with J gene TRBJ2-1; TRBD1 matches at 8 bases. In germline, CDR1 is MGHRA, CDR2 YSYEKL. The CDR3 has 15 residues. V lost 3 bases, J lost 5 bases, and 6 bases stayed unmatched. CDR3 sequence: CASSHVDREDNEQFF. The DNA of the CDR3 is TGCGCCAGCAGCCATGTGGACAGGGAGGACAATGAGCAGTTCTTC.

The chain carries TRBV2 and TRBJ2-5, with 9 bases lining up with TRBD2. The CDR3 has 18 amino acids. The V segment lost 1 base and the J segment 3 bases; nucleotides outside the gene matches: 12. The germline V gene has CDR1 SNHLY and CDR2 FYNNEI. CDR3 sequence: CASSEGILIKRGEETQYF. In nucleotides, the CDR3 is TGTGCCAGCAGTGAAGGCATTCTCATAAAGCGGGGGGAAGAGACCCAGTACTTC.

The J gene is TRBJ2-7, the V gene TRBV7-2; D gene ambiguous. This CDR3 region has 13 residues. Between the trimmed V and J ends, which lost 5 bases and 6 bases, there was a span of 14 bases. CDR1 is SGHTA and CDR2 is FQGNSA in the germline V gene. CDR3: CASSPAKFSEQYF. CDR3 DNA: TGTGCCAGCAGCCCTGCAAAGTTCTCCGAGCAGTACTTC.

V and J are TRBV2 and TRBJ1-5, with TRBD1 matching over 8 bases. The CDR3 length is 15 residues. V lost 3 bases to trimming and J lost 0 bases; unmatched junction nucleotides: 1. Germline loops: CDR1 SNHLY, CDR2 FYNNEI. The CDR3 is CASSDQGASNQPQHF. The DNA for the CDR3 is TGTGCCAGCAGTGATCAGGGGGCTAGCAATCAGCCCCAGCATTTT. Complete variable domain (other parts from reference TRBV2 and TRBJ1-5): EPEVTQTPSHQVTQMGQEVILRCVPISNHLYFYWYRQILGQKVEFLVSFYNNEISEKSEIFDDQFSVERPDGSNFTLKIRSTKLEDSAMYFCASSDQGASNQPQHFGDGTRLSIL.

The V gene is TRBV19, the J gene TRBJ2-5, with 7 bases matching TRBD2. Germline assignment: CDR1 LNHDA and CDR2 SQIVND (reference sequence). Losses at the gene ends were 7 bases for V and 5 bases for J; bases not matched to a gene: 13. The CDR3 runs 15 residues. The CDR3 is CASTDGGGPRETQYF. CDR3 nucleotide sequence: TGTGCCAGTACCGACGGCGGGGGTCCTAGGGAGACCCAGTACTTC.

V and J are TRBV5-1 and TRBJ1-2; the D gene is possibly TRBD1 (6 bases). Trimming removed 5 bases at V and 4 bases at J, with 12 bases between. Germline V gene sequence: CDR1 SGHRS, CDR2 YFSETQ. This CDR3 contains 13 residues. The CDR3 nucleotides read TGCGCCAGCAGTTCGGACAGCATCTATGGCTACACCTTC. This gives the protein CASSSDSIYGYTF.

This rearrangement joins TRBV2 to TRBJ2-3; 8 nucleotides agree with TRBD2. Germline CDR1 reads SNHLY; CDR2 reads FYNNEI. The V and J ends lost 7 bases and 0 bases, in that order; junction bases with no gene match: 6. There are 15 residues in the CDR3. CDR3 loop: CASILAGTSTDTQYF. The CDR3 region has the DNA TGTGCCAGCATATTAGCGGGGACTAGCACAGATACGCAGTATTTT. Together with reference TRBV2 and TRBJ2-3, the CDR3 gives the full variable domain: EPEVTQTPSHQVTQMGQEVILRCVPISNHLYFYWYRQILGQKVEFLVSFYNNEISEKSEIFDDQFSVERPDGSNFTLKIRSTKLEDSAMYFCASILAGTSTDTQYFGPGTRLTVL.

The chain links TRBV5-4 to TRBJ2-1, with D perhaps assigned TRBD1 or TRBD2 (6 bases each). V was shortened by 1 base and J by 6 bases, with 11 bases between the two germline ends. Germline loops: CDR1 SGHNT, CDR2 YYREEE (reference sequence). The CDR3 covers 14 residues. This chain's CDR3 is CASSLRGAPNEQFF. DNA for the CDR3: TGTGCCAGCAGCTTGAGGGGGGCGCCCAATGAGCAGTTCTTC.

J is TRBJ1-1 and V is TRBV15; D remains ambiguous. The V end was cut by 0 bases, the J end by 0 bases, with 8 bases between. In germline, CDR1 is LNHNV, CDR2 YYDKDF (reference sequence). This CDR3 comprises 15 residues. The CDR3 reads CATSRETHMNTEAFF. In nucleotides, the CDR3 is TGTGCCACCAGCAGAGAGACTCACATGAACACTGAAGCTTTCTTT.

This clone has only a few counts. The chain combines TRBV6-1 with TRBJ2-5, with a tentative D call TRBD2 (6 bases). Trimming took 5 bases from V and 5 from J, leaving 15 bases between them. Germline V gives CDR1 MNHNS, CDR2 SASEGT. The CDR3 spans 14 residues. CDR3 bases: TGTGCCAGCAGTCCGGGGAGGATAGGGGAGACCCAGTACTTC. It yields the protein CASSPGRIGETQYF.

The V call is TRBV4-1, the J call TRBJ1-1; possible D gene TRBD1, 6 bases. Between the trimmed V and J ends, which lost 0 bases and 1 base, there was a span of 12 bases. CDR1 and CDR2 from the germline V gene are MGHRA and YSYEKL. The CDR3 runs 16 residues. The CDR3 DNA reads TGCGCCAGCAGCCAAGATTGGGGGGCGGCGAACACTGAAGCTTTCTTT. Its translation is CASSQDWGAANTEAFF.